The TCR beta chain under discussion was sequenced for a study of T cell repertoires in ileal Crohn's disease. Looking at the study overall: M6 samples are neoterminal ileum biopsies from postoperative colonoscopy. Study results and caveats: Endoscopy was done a median roughly 6.9 months after surgery.

The repertoire was sequenced with immunoSEQ multiplex PCR; TCRdb's copy has only in-frame clones and lacks some. The table lists under 12,000 clones, 79% of them singletons, with around 6.5% in the top ten. A remark on this clone: Its target is unknown.

Time point reported: neoterminal ileum biopsy at postoperative endoscopy, about 6 months after surgery. Sample: ileal tissue. This sequence originates from an adult with Crohn's disease.

The chain's CDR3 is CASGRGGTYEQYF. CDR3 DNA sequence: TGTGCCAGTGGTCGAGGGGGCACTTACGAGCAGTACTTC. The chain links TRBV27 to TRBJ2-7, with 7 bases that match TRBD1. V lost 9 bases to trimming and J lost 4 bases; unmatched junction nucleotides: 9. Germline V gene data show CDR1 as MNHEY and CDR2 as SMNVEV (reference sequence). The CDR3 runs to 13 residues.